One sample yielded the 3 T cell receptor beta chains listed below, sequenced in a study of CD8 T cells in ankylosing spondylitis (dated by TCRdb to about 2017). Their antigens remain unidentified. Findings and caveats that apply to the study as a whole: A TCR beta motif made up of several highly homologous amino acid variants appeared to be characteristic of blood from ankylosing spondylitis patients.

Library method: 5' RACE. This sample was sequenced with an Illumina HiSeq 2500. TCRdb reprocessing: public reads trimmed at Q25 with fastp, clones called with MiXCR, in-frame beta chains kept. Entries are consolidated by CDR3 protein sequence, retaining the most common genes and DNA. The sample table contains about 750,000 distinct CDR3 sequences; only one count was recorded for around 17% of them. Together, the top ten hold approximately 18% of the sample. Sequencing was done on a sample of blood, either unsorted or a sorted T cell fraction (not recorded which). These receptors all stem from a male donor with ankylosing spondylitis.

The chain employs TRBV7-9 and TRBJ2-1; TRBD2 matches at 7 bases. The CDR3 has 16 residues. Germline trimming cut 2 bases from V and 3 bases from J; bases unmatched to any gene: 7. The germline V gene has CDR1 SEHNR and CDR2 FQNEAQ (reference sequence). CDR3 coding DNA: TGTGCCAGCAGCTTACTCGGGACGGGGGGCTACAATGAGCAGTTCTTC. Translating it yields CASSLLGTGGYNEQFF.

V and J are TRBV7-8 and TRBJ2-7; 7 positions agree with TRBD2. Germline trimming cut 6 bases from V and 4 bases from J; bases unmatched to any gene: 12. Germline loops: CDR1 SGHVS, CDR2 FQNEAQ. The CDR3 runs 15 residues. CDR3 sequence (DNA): TGTGCCAGCAGTCCCCTAGCGGAGCTCTTTTACGAGCAGTACTTC. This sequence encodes CASSPLAELFYEQYF.

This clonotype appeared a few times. The CDR3 loop reads CSARELAVVVNIQYF. In DNA, the CDR3 is TGCAGTGCTAGAGAACTAGCTGTCGTCGTGAACATTCAGTACTTC. This chain connects TRBV20-1 to TRBJ2-4, with D possibly being TRBD2 (6 bases). This CDR3 region has 15 residues. The germline V and J ends were trimmed by 0 bases and 7 bases, with 16 bases remaining between them. Germline CDR1 reads DFQATT; CDR2 reads SNEGSKA (reference sequence).